The rows below give T cell receptor beta chains drawn from one sample of a study of cytomegalovirus exposure and HLA in healthy donors. The table came from immunoSEQ multiplex PCR; TCRdb's copy has only in-frame clones and leaves some out. The table includes roughly 77,000 clones, around 9.1% detected once. Sequencing input: PBMCs. These receptors all stem from a man in his sixties in good health and CMV-seropositive. Both conserved end residues are part of each CDR3. A D gene is named only where the DNA matches it firmly. The size of a clone is reported for some rows only, either as once, few or many, or as a class for expanded clones.

j_call,clone_size,d_call,v_call,cdr3_aa,cdr3_nt
TRBJ1-2,-,-,TRBV25-1,CASSEFGQGSEGYTF,TGTGCCAGCAGTGAATTTGGTCAGGGGTCGGAGGGCTACACCTTC
TRBJ2-3,few,-,TRBV7-6,CASSLQGRITDTQYF,TGTGCCAGCAGCTTACAGGGGCGCATCACAGATACGCAGTATTTT
TRBJ2-5,-,TRBD1,TRBV5-1,CASSAGQGRRETQYF,TGCGCCAGCAGCGCCGGACAGGGAAGGCGAGAGACCCAGTACTTC
TRBJ2-7,-,-,TRBV19,CASSIVRGHYEQYF,TGTGCCAGTAGTATAGTGCGCGGCCACTACGAGCAGTACTTC
TRBJ2-1,few,TRBD1,TRBV29-1,CSVAPGQGNEQFF,TGCAGCGTGGCACCGGGACAGGGAAATGAGCAGTTCTTC
TRBJ2-2,few,TRBD2,TRBV19,CASRAGGAGELFF,TGTGCCAGTAGAGCGGGAGGTGCCGGGGAGCTGTTTTTT
TRBJ2-1,few,-,TRBV4-2,CASSQEQGINEQFF,TGTGCCAGCAGCCAAGAACAGGGTATCAATGAGCAGTTCTTC
TRBJ1-5,-,-,TRBV30,CAWSAPLGGNQPQHF,TGTGCCTGGAGTGCCCCCCTGGGGGGGAATCAGCCCCAGCATTTT
TRBJ2-3,-,TRBD1,TRBV6-5,CASTGTGPPDKQYF,TGTGCCAGCACGGGGACAGGCCCCCCAGATAAGCAGTATTTT
TRBJ1-1,few,-,TRBV30,CAWSWAKYTEAFF,TGTGCCTGGAGTTGGGCAAAATACACTGAAGCTTTCTTT
TRBJ2-1,few,TRBD2,TRBV5-1,CASSPHQAGGRESPFNEQFF,TGCGCCAGCAGCCCGCATCAAGCGGGAGGACGCGAAAGCCCCTTCAATGAGCAGTTCTTC
TRBJ2-7,-,-,TRBV7-8,CASSFRGFEQYF,TGTGCCAGCAGCTTTCGAGGCTTCGAGCAGTACTTC
TRBJ2-1,-,TRBD2,TRBV10-3,CAIRAGASYNEQFF,TGTGCCATCAGGGCGGGAGCATCCTACAATGAGCAGTTCTTC
TRBJ1-1,-,TRBD1,TRBV2,CASSKGTGGNTEAFF,TGTGCCAGCAGCAAAGGGACAGGGGGAAACACTGAAGCTTTCTTT
TRBJ1-1,few,-,TRBV14,CASSQLPQVGTEAFF,TGTGCCAGCAGCCAACTTCCCCAGGTGGGCACTGAAGCTTTCTTT
TRBJ2-2,-,TRBD2,TRBV19,CASSQTSGRASGELFF,TGTGCCAGTAGTCAGACTAGCGGGAGGGCCAGTGGGGAGCTGTTTTTT
TRBJ2-3,few,-,TRBV7-3,CASSLNGNPDTQYF,TGTGCCAGCAGCTTAAACGGGAACCCAGATACGCAGTATTTT
TRBJ2-5,-,-,TRBV6-6,CASRAAQETQYF,TGTGCCAGCAGGGCGGCCCAAGAGACCCAGTACTTC
TRBJ1-1,-,-,TRBV30,CAWMGALMNTEAFF,TGTGCCTGGATGGGGGCGTTAATGAACACTGAAGCTTTCTTT
TRBJ1-2,-,-,TRBV6-1,CASSDWREDYGYTF,TGTGCCAGCAGTGATTGGCGGGAAGACTATGGCTACACCTTC